One and the same sample provided the 21 T cell receptor beta chains below, sequenced in a study of OX40 agonist ivuxolimab in advanced cancers. Clones were read by immunoSEQ multiplex PCR, and TCRdb kept only the in-frame ones, dropping some. The table records 30,000 to 40,000 clones, 92% of them present only once. The sample was CD4+ or CD8+ T cells sorted from blood, taken in a trial of the OX40 agonist ivuxolimab. These receptors were collected from an adult with an advanced solid tumor such as melanoma, head and neck, liver or kidney cancer.

The rearrangement joins TRBV9 to TRBJ1-1, with D unclear. Per the germline V gene, CDR1 is SGDLS and CDR2 is YYNGEE. V lost 7 bases and J 2 bases, leaving 9 bases between the germline ends. The CDR3 spans 12 residues. The CDR3 region has the DNA TGTGCCAGCGAGGGTCCTAACACTGAAGCTTTCTTT. Translation: CASEGPNTEAFF.

In the case of this clone: This CDR3 is also generated by other DNA sequences in the sample. V and J are TRBV7-9 and TRBJ1-5, with D unclear. CDR1 is SEHNR, CDR2 FQNEAQ, per germline (reference sequence). Between the trimmed V and J ends, which lost 3 bases and 5 bases, there was a span of 5 bases. The CDR3 runs to 12 residues. The CDR3, as DNA: TGTGCCAGCAGCTTTGGCGATCAGCCCCAGCATTTT. Encoded protein: CASSFGDQPQHF.

The rearrangement links TRBV6-1 to TRBJ2-1, with 7 positions matching TRBD2. The CDR3 runs to 15 residues. Losses at the gene ends were 0 bases for V and 7 bases for J; bases not matched to a gene: 6. The germline gives CDR1 MNHNS, CDR2 SASEGT. CDR3 nucleotide sequence: TGTGCCAGCAGTGAAGCAACGGGACTAATAAATGAGCAGTTCTTC. Protein product: CASSEATGLINEQFF.

This chain uses TRBV23-1 with TRBJ1-5, with 10 bases that match TRBD1. TRBV23-1 is an open reading frame whose function is uncertain. V trimming: 8 bases; J trimming: 6 bases; junction bases outside the gene matches: 13. CDR3 length: 16 residues. The CDR3 DNA reads as TGCGCCAGCCGCAAATGGGGGACAGGGGTTATTCAGCCCCAGCATTTT. Translating gives CASRKWGTGVIQPQHF.

The chain combines TRBV28 with TRBJ1-5; D unresolved. The germline V gene has CDR1 MDHEN and CDR2 SYDVKM. V lost 6 bases to trimming and J lost 0 bases, with 12 bases between them. The CDR3 runs 15 residues. CDR3 sequence (DNA): TGTGCCAGCAGGAACTCAGGCGGTAGCAATCAGCCCCAGCATTTT. Protein product: CASRNSGGSNQPQHF. Full variable domain (rest looked up from reference TRBV28 and TRBJ1-5): DVKVTQSSRYLVKRTGEKVFLECVQDMDHENMFWYRQDPGLGLRLIYFSYDVKMKEKGDIPEGYSVSREKKERFSLILESASTNQTSMYLCASRNSGGSNQPQHFGDGTRLSIL.

This clone was recorded once. The V gene is TRBV30, the J gene TRBJ2-1; 9 bases are shared with TRBD2. Germline V gene lookup returns CDR1 GTSNPN and CDR2 SVGIG (reference sequence). The V and J ends lost 1 base and 7 bases, in that order; junction bases with no gene match: 8. The CDR3 runs to 15 residues. CDR3 in DNA: TGTGCCTGGAGTGAAATAGCGGGAGATTGGAATGAGCAGTTCTTC. Its protein is CAWSEIAGDWNEQFF.

The genes are TRBV15 and TRBJ2-5; 9 nucleotides agree with TRBD2. CDR3 length: 16 residues. With V trimmed by 1 base and J by 5 bases, 8 bases remained unmatched. CDR1 and CDR2 (germline): LNHNV, YYDKDF (reference sequence). CDR3 sequence reads: CATSRVAGLAKETQYF. CDR3 nucleotide sequence: TGTGCCACCAGCAGAGTTGCGGGACTAGCTAAGGAGACCCAGTACTTC.

The sample holds one count of this clone. The chain is built from TRBV7-9 and TRBJ2-1, with 10 bases identical to TRBD1. J lost 9 bases, V lost 5 bases, and 10 bases had no gene match. In germline, CDR1 is SEHNR, CDR2 FQNEAQ (reference sequence). The CDR3 spans 15 residues. DNA of the CDR3: TGTGCCAGCAGCCCCCGACAGGGGGCCCTCGGTGAGCAGTTCTTC. Protein: CASSPRQGALGEQFF.

The chain couples TRBV9 to TRBJ2-1, with D perhaps TRBD1 or TRBD2 (5 bases each). The CDR3 covers 16 residues. Germline lookup yields CDR1 SGDLS and CDR2 YYNGEE. The V gene lost 3 bases and the J gene lost 2 bases, with 15 bases spanning the gap. The CDR3 nucleotides read TGTGCCAGCAGCGCTGGGGACGCCAATACCTACAATGAGCAGTTCTTC. Translating gives CASSAGDANTYNEQFF.

The J gene is TRBJ2-1, the V gene TRBV6-6, with 11 bases lining up with TRBD2. The germline CDR1 and CDR2 sequences are MNHNY and SVGAGI (reference sequence). Trimming removed 5 bases from V and 9 bases from J; junction bases left unmatched: 3. The length of the CDR3 is 13 residues. CDR3 loop: CASSAGTSGEQFF. The CDR3 nucleotides are TGTGCCAGCAGTGCGGGGACTAGCGGTGAGCAGTTCTTC.

V and J are TRBV19 and TRBJ2-6; D is unclear. Germline assignment: CDR1 LNHDA and CDR2 SQIVND (reference sequence). Trimming stripped 2 bases from V and 0 bases from J, with 8 bases between. This CDR3 has 16 residues. CDR3 nucleotide sequence: TGTGCCAGTAGTATATCCGCGCCCTCTGGGGCCAACGTCCTGACTTTC. This codes for CASSISAPSGANVLTF.

The rearrangement uses TRBV4-1 and TRBJ2-1; D gene uncertain. Per germline, CDR1 MGHRA and CDR2 YSYEKL. The ends were cut back, 1 base at V and 12 bases at J, with 19 bases in the middle. There are 15 residues in the CDR3. In nucleotides, the CDR3 is TGCGCCAGCAGCCAAGGGCTTGGGGTCTCAGGCGTGCAGTTCTTC. Translated, it gives CASSQGLGVSGVQFF.

This chain connects TRBV9 to TRBJ1-1, with no clear D. Deletions cut 3 bases from V and 5 bases from J, with 8 bases between. Germline CDR1 is SGDLS and CDR2 is YYNGEE. The CDR3 is made up of 12 amino acids. In DNA, the CDR3 is TGTGCCAGCAGCGCCTCGGGGACTGAAGCTTTCTTT. It translates to CASSASGTEAFF.

In this sample, this clone turned up a few times. J is TRBJ2-3 and V is TRBV14; TRBD2 might be the D (5 bases). This CDR3 comprises 16 residues. Trimming stripped 2 bases from V and 2 bases from J, with 14 bases between. The germline gives CDR1 SGHDN, CDR2 FVKESK. CDR3 DNA: TGTGCCAGCAGCCAAACGGGATCTTCGTTCACAGATACGCAGTATTTT. Translation gives CASSQTGSSFTDTQYF.

The chain recombines TRBV7-9 with TRBJ2-1; 12 bases are a match to TRBD2. This CDR3 has 18 amino acids. CDR1 is SEHNR, CDR2 FQNEAQ, per germline (reference sequence). V gave up 4 bases and J gave up 0 bases; unmatched junction bases: 7. The chain's CDR3 is CASSSLGLAGHSYNEQFF. The DNA of the CDR3 is TGTGCCAGCAGCTCCCTAGGACTAGCGGGGCACTCCTACAATGAGCAGTTCTTC.

The chain employs TRBV4-1 and TRBJ2-7; 8 positions agree with TRBD2. This CDR3 has 15 residues. J lost 3 bases, V lost 4 bases, and 8 bases had no gene match. CDR1 and CDR2 (germline): MGHRA, YSYEKL. CDR3 nucleotides: TGCGCCAGCAGCCCCGCGGGACTAGATCTCTACGAGCAGTACTTC. Protein product: CASSPAGLDLYEQYF.

The chain joins TRBV6-5 to TRBJ2-5, with 11 bases aligning to TRBD2. Germline CDR1 reads MNHEY; CDR2 reads SVGAGI. V shed 6 bases, J shed 3 bases, and the junction held 6 bases outside the gene matches. The CDR3 sequence is 15 residues long. The CDR3 reads CASSLLAGVEETQYF. In DNA form, the CDR3 reads TGTGCCAGCAGCCTACTAGCGGGGGTGGAAGAGACCCAGTACTTC.

The CDR3 loop is CASSDLVAGELFF. The CDR3 DNA is TGTGCCAGCAGTGACCTAGTTGCCGGGGAGCTGTTTTTT. The chain carries TRBV6-4 and TRBJ2-2; D gene unclear. V was cut by 2 bases and J by 6 bases, with 7 bases left in between. From germline, CDR1 is MRHNA and CDR2 SNTAGT. There are 13 residues in the CDR3.

This clone appeared once. The chain carries TRBV28 and TRBJ2-7, with 7 bases that match TRBD2. The germline CDR1 and CDR2 sequences are MDHEN and SYDVKM. V lost 3 bases and J lost 4; bases outside the gene matches: 12. This CDR3 comprises 16 residues. In DNA, the CDR3 is TGTGCCAGCAGTTTCTCGTCTAGCGGAGGGGATTACGAGCAGTACTTC. Its translation: CASSFSSSGGDYEQYF.

The table lists this clone with a count of one. The V gene is TRBV11-2, the J gene TRBJ2-5, with TRBD2 as a possible D gene (5 bases). The CDR3 consists of 13 residues. The V gene lost 1 base and the J gene lost 5 bases, with 8 bases spanning the gap. CDR1 is SGHAT, CDR2 FQNNGV, per germline. In nucleotides, the CDR3 is TGTGCCAGCAGCTTAGGCCGGGGTGAGACCCAGTACTTC. The encoded protein is CASSLGRGETQYF.

This sequence joins TRBV7-9 and TRBJ2-7; D may correspond to TRBD1 or TRBD2 (5 bases each). Between the trimmed V and J ends, which lost 5 bases and 2 bases, there was a span of 16 bases. Germline V gene lookup returns CDR1 SEHNR and CDR2 FQNEAQ (reference sequence). This CDR3 contains 15 residues. The CDR3: CASSPLRDRPYEQYF. The CDR3 region has the DNA TGTGCCAGCAGCCCCCTCCGGGACCGTCCCTACGAGCAGTACTTC.